This T cell receptor beta chain stems from a study of human T cells and chemical hapten exposure (dated by TCRdb to the early 2020s). Study-level background: Libraries were pooled for sequencing, and per-sample TCR yields varied mainly because of small differences in library volumes within the pool. The study tracked peripheral blood TCR repertoire changes in vivo during primary and secondary sensitization to the hapten diphenylcyclopropenone (DPC) in alopecia patients. Both TCR alpha and TCR beta chains were sequenced from each blood RNA sample.

The library was made by RACE. For sequencing, a NextSeq 500 was employed. During library preparation, unique molecular identifiers were attached to individual cDNA molecules so that TCRs could be counted quantitatively and reproducibly. As for the authors' bioinformatics: A median of about 89,000 TCRs per sample was observed, with a range of about 23,224 to 690,600. The Decombinator software suite was used to annotate V, J and CDR3 in the TCR reads. Every sample was subsampled to the same number of TCRs (28,000) for the PS versus PT1 abundance plots. Expanded TCRs were defined as absent before sensitization and observed at least eight times at the 2-week time point. Using fastp trimming at Q25 and MiXCR clonotype assembly, TCRdb reanalyzed the public sequencing data and kept in-frame beta chains. Rows with one shared CDR3 protein collapse into an entry with the most common genes and DNA. The V and J calls shown here were made by TCRdb, not taken from the authors' results. The sample profile shows tens of thousands of distinct CDR3 sequences; 4.3% of them were found once. 1.5% to 2% of the sample rests with the top ten.

Via the germline V gene (reference sequence), CDR1 is DFQATT and CDR2 SNEGSKA. The CDR3 goes from the cysteine to the phenylalanine over 13 residues. The CDR3 DNA has 39 bases and is translated from base 1. V drops 6 bases and J drops 0 bases, leaving 9 bases in between. This clonotype showed up many times. There is no known antigen for this receptor. No base qualities exist here, and no much larger clone lies one base off it. Per the publication, the time point label means: healthy volunteer bleed at 2 weeks. Unfractionated whole blood was collected in Tempus Blood RNA tubes, and total RNA was extracted from that blood. A handful of healthy volunteers acted as controls for TCR sequencing and had blood drawn at day 0, 2 weeks and 6 weeks. What the work shows at the level of the full study, not this receptor alone: DPC sensitization did not change the number of TCRs with a frequency above 1 in 1000, and there was no evidence of changes in global repertoire structure. After repeated subsampling, changes were observed in the strength of the expansion versus patch-test correlation and in the threshold at which the correlation became significant.

The source of this sequence is a female donor in good health. Some clones in this sample may be carry-over from other donors' samples. The chain is assembled from TRBV20-1 and TRBJ1-3; TRBD1 is a weak D gene call, 6 bases matching. The sample consisted of whole blood. The DNA is as follows: TGCAGTGCAAGACAGGTCTCTGGAAACACCATATATTTT. Translated, this gives CSARQVSGNTIYF.